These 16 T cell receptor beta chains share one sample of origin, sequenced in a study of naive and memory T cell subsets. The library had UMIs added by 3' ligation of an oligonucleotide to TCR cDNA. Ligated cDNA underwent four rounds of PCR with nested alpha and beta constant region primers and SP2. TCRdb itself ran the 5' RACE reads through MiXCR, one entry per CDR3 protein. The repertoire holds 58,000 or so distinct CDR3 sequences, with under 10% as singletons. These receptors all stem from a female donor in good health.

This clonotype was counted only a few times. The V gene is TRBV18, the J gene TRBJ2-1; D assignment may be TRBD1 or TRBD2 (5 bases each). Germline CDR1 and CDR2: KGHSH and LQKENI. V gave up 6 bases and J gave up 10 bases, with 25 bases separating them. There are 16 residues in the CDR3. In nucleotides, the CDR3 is TGTGCCAGCTCCAAATCAGGGACCCTCTTTGCACGAGAGCAGTTCTTC. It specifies CASSKSGTLFAREQFF.

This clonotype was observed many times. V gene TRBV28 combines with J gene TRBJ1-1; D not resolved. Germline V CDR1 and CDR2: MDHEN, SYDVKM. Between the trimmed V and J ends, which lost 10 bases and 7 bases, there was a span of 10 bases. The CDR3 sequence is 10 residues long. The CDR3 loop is CATRTVEAFF. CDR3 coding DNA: TGTGCCACCCGGACGGTTGAAGCTTTCTTT.

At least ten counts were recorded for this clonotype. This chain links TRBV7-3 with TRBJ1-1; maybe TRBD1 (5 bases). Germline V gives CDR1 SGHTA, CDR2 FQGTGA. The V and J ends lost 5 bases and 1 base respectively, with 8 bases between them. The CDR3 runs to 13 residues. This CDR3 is CASSPGQNTEAFF. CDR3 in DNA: TGTGCCAGCAGCCCAGGACAGAACACTGAAGCTTTCTTT.

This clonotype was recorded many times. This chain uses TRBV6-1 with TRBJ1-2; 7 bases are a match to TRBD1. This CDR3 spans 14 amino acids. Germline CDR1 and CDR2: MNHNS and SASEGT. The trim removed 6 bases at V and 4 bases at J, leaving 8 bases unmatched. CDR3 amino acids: CASSPDRVTYGYTF. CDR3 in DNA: TGTGCCAGCAGCCCCGACAGGGTGACCTATGGCTACACCTTC.

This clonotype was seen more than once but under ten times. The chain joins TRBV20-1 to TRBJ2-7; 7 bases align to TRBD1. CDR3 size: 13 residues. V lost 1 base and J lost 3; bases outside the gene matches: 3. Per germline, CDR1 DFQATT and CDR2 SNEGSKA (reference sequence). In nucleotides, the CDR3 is TGCAGTGCTAGAGGGACAGGCAACTACGAGCAGTACTTC. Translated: CSARGTGNYEQYF.

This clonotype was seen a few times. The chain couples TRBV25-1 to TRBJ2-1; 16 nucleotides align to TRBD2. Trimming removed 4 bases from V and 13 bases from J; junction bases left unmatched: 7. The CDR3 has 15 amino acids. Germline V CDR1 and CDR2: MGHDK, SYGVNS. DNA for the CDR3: TGTGCCAGCAGTGGGGGGACTAGCGGGGGGGAGGCCCAGTTCTTC. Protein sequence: CASSGGTSGGEAQFF. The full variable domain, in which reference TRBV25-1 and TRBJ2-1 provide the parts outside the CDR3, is EADIYQTPRYLVIGTGKKITLECSQTMGHDKMYWYQQDPGMELHLIHYSYGVNSTEKGDLSSESTVSRIRTEHFPLTLESARPSHTSQYLCASSGGTSGGEAQFFGPGTRLTVL.

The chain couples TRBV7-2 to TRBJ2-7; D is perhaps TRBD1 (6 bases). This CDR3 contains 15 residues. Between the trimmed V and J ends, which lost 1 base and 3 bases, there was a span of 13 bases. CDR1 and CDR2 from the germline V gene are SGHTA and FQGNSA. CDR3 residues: CASSLEGQPYYEQYF. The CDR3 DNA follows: TGTGCCAGCAGCTTAGAAGGACAGCCTTACTACGAGCAGTACTTC.

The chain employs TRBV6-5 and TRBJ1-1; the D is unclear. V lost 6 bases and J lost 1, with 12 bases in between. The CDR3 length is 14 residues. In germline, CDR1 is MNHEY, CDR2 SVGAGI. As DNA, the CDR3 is TGTGCCAGCAGAAAACAGAAAGCGAACACTGAAGCTTTCTTT. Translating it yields CASRKQKANTEAFF.

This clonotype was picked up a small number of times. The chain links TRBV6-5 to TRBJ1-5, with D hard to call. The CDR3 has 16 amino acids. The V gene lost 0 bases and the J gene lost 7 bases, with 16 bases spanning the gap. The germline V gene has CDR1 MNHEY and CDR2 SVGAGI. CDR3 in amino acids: CASSYSGSFPSQPQHF. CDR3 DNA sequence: TGTGCCAGCAGTTACTCGGGCAGCTTCCCGAGCCAGCCCCAGCATTTT.

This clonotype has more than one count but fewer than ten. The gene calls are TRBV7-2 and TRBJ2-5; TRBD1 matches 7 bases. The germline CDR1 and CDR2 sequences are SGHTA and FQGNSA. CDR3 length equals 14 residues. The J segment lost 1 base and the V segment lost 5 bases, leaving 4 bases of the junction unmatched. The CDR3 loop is CASSPRDSQETQYF. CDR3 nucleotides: TGTGCCAGCAGCCCCCGGGACAGCCAAGAGACCCAGTACTTC.

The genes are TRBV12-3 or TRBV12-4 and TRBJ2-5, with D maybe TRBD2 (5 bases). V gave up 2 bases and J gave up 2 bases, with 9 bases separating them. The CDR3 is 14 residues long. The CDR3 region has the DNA TGTGCCAGCAGTTTAAGGCGGAGGCAAGAGACCCAGTACTTC. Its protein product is CASSLRRRQETQYF.

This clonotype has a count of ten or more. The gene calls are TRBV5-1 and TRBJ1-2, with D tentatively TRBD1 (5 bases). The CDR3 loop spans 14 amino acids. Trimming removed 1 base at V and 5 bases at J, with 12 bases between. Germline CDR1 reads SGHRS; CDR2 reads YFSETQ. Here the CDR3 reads CASSLQRGSYGYTF. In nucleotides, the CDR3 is TGCGCCAGCAGCTTGCAACGGGGCAGTTATGGCTACACCTTC. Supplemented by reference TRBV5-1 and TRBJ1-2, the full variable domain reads KAGVTQTPRYLIKTRGQQVTLSCSPISGHRSVSWYQQTPGQGLQFLFEYFSETQRNKGNFPGRFSGRQFSNSRSEMNVSTLELGDSALYLCASSLQRGSYGYTFGSGTRLTVV.

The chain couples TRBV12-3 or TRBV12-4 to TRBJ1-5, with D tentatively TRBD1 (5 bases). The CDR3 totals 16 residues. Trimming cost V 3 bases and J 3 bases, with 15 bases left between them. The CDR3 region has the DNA TGTGCCAGCAGTTTTTCTGGGGGGTCAGACAATCAGCCCCAGCATTTT. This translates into CASSFSGGSDNQPQHF.

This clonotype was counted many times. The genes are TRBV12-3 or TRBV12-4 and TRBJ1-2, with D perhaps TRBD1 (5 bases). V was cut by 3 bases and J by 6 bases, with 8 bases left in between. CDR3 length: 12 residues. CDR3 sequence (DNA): TGTGCCAGCAGTTTCGTCAGGGATGGCTACACCTTC. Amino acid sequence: CASSFVRDGYTF.

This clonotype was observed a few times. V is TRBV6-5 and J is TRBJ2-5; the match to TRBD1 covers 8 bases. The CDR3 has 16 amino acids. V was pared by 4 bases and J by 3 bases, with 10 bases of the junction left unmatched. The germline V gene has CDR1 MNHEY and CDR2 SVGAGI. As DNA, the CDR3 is TGTGCCAGCAGTTTCCGGACAGGGTTGAGGGAAGAGACCCAGTACTTC. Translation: CASSFRTGLREETQYF.

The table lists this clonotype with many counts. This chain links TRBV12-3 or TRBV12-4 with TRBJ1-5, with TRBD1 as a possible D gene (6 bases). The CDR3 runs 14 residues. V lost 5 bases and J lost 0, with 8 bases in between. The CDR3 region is CASSNRVSNQPQHF. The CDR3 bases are TGTGCCAGCAGTAACAGGGTTAGCAATCAGCCCCAGCATTTT.